Listed below are T cell receptor beta chains from one sample, sequenced in a study of T-cell memory formation after mild COVID-19. TCRdb passed the 5' RACE reads through MiXCR, listing each CDR3 protein once. The sample shows about half a million distinct CDR3 sequences, over 15% of them seen only once. Sequences were obtained from PBMCs or a T cell subset sorted from them (not recorded which). The receptors originated from an adult woman who had mild COVID-19 (a few samples of this study predate the infection). Cell type and time point are not known. The CDR3 runs from the conserved cysteine through the conserved F or W. D genes are given only for firm matches. Only some rows state a clone size, as once, few, many or a class for expanded clones.

>TRBD1|-|TRBV24-1|TRBJ2-1
TGTGCCACCGGGACAGATTCTTACAATGAGCAGTTCTTC
CATGTDSYNEQFF
>TRBD2|-|TRBV10-3|TRBJ2-3
TGTGCCATCAGTGACCGCACTAGCGGCCCTGGCACAGATACGCAGTATTTT
CAISDRTSGPGTDTQYF
>-|-|TRBV6-2/TRBV6-3|TRBJ1-1
TGTGCCACCGCACGCACTGAAGCTTTCTTT
CATARTEAFF
>-|many|TRBV6-2/TRBV6-3|TRBJ2-7
TGTGCCAGCAGCCTGGACTTCTACGAGCAGTACTTC
CASSLDFYEQYF
>-|-|TRBV6-1|TRBJ2-3
TGTGCCAGCAGTTGGGCAGGGTCGGCAGATACGCAGTATTTT
CASSWAGSADTQYF
>-|many|TRBV7-2|TRBJ2-7
TGTGCCAGCAGCTTAAGGGCCGCAGCGGGTTCCTACGAGCAGTACTTC
CASSLRAAAGSYEQYF
>-|many|TRBV7-3|TRBJ2-1
TGTGCCAGCAGCTTAGCCGTTAGCTCCTACAATGAGCAGTTCTTC
CASSLAVSSYNEQFF
>TRBD1|few|TRBV7-9|TRBJ2-3
TGTGCCAGCAGCCAAGTAGGACAGGGCAAAGATACGCAGTATTTT
CASSQVGQGKDTQYF
>-|many|TRBV12-3/TRBV12-4|TRBJ2-7
TGTGCCAGCAGCCTAATCTATAGCTCCTACGAGCAGTACTTC
CASSLIYSSYEQYF
>-|many|TRBV18|TRBJ1-4
TGTGCCAGCTCACCTAAACGAGGCGGAGATCCAACTAATGAAAAACTGTTTTTT
CASSPKRGGDPTNEKLFF
>TRBD2|many|TRBV7-9|TRBJ2-2
TGTGCCAGCAGCTTCGGCGGGAGCACCGGGGAGCTGTTTTTT
CASSFGGSTGELFF
>-|many|TRBV6-6|TRBJ2-1
TGTGCCAGCAGAAGGCTAGCGTCCTACAATGAGCAGTTCTTC
CASRRLASYNEQFF
>TRBD2|few|TRBV14|TRBJ2-5
TGTGCCAGCAGCCAAGAAACGGGAGGGCAAGAGACCCAGTACTTC
CASSQETGGQETQYF
>-|-|TRBV13|TRBJ1-5
TGTGCCAGCAGCTTAGGAAGGGACGTCAATCAGCCCCAGCATTTT
CASSLGRDVNQPQHF
>TRBD1|few|TRBV5-6|TRBJ1-1
TGTGCCAGCAGCTCGACAGGGGGCAGCGGTGAAGCTTTCTTT
CASSSTGGSGEAFF
>TRBD1|few|TRBV15|TRBJ2-7
TGTGCCACCAGCAGGACAGGGATTCCCTACGAGCAGTACTTC
CATSRTGIPYEQYF
>-|few|TRBV18|TRBJ2-3
TGTGCCAGCTCACCATATGACACAGATACGCAGTATTTT
CASSPYDTDTQYF
>TRBD1|-|TRBV25-1|TRBJ2-7
TGTGCCAGCAGTGAGCCGGGACAGGGAAACTACGAGCAGTACTTC
CASSEPGQGNYEQYF
>-|-|TRBV6-5|TRBJ2-2
TGTGCCAGCAGTTACGTCCCTCCGAACACCGGGGAGCTGTTTTTT
CASSYVPPNTGELFF
>-|-|TRBV5-1|TRBJ1-2
TGCGCCAGCAGCTTGGAGTCTGTCTATGGCTACACCTTC
CASSLESVYGYTF
>-|many|TRBV20-1|TRBJ1-5
TGCAGTGCTCTCCCCAGGGGCCAGTTGAATCAGCCCCAGCATTTT
CSALPRGQLNQPQHF
>-|few|TRBV5-6|TRBJ2-7
TGTGCCAGCAGCTTGGCAGTACAGGACTACGAGCAGTACTTC
CASSLAVQDYEQYF
>TRBD2|-|TRBV20-1|TRBJ2-1
TGCAGTGCTAGAGATCCCGCGGGAGGCCCCTACAATGAGCAGTTCTTC
CSARDPAGGPYNEQFF
>-|-|TRBV12-3/TRBV12-4|TRBJ2-7
TGTGCCAGCAGTTTAACCCTCCGGGGGGAGCAGTACTTC
CASSLTLRGEQYF
>-|few|TRBV12-3/TRBV12-4|TRBJ2-7
TGTGCCAGCAGTTCCTTGGTTGCAGTCGGCGAGCAGTACTTC
CASSSLVAVGEQYF
>-|few|TRBV12-3/TRBV12-4|TRBJ2-3
TGTGCCACAGTGAGGGGGAGCACAGATACGCAGTATTTT
CATVRGSTDTQYF
>-|-|TRBV12-3/TRBV12-4|TRBJ2-3
TGTGCCAGCAGTTCGGGCGGTCCGGGGAATACGCAGTATTTT
CASSSGGPGNTQYF
>TRBD1|many|TRBV5-1|TRBJ2-2
TGCGCCAGCAGCTTAGGACAGGTTCATGATGAGCTGTTTTTT
CASSLGQVHDELFF
>-|-|TRBV5-6|TRBJ1-1
TGTGCCAGCAGCTTGGGGGCGGTGATAACTGAAGCTTTCTTT
CASSLGAVITEAFF
>-|many|TRBV5-1|TRBJ1-1
TGTGCCAGCAGCTTAGGAGGCGTTAACACTGAAGCTTTCTTT
CASSLGGVNTEAFF
>-|few|TRBV4-3|TRBJ2-7
TGCGCCAGCAGCCGGGACCGGGACGGATCCTACGAGCAGTACTTC
CASSRDRDGSYEQYF
>TRBD1|-|TRBV11-2|TRBJ2-7
TGTGCCAGCAGCATCTCCCGGGGACAGTTCTACGAGCAGTACTTC
CASSISRGQFYEQYF
>-|-|TRBV5-1|TRBJ1-2
TGCGCCAGCGGCGGTGGAAAATTGGACAGCTATGGCTACACCTTC
CASGGGKLDSYGYTF
>TRBD2|-|TRBV20-1|TRBJ2-1
TGCAGTGCCAGTAGCGGGGGGGCCCACAATGAGCAGTTCTTC
CSASSGGAHNEQFF
>-|-|TRBV2|TRBJ2-1
TGTGCCAGCTGGTTACGTCCCGGCGGTGGCAATGAGCAGTTCTTC
CASWLRPGGGNEQFF
>TRBD1|-|TRBV18|TRBJ2-6
TGTGCCAGCAAAGGGGGACAGGGCCTTTTGTTCGGGGCCAACGTCCTGACTTTC
CASKGGQGLLFGANVLTF
>-|-|TRBV15|TRBJ2-7
TGTGCCACCAGCAGAGATCCCCCGGGACGGTCCTACGAGCAGTACTTC
CATSRDPPGRSYEQYF
>-|-|TRBV7-6|TRBJ2-5
TGTGCCAGCAGCCCTTCCCGAGGGTACCGCCAAGAGACCCAGTACTTC
CASSPSRGYRQETQYF
>-|few|TRBV24-1|TRBJ2-5
TGTGCCACCAGTGATTTGGCAGGGTCCAGAGAGACCCAGTACTTC
CATSDLAGSRETQYF
>TRBD2|few|TRBV25-1|TRBJ2-3
TGTGCCAGCAGTAAGACTAGCGGAACCTACACAGATACGCAGTATTTT
CASSKTSGTYTDTQYF
>-|-|TRBV7-6|TRBJ2-2
TGTGCCAGCAGCTCCAACAGGGTGAACACCGGGGAGCTGTTTTTT
CASSSNRVNTGELFF
>TRBD1|few|TRBV10-2|TRBJ1-2
TGCGCCAGCAGTGGGACAGGAGACTATGGCTACACCTTC
CASSGTGDYGYTF
>-|-|TRBV3-1|TRBJ2-7
TGTGCCAGCAGCCATGGGGTTTCGACTAACGAGCAGTACTTC
CASSHGVSTNEQYF